This is a list of T cell receptor beta chains from one sample in a study of Graves' ophthalmopathy and Graves' hyperthyroidism. TCRdb re-derived calls from the multiplex PCR reads in MiXCR, one entry per CDR3 protein. The sample has over 650,000 distinct CDR3 sequences, about two fifths seen once. Sequencing input: peripheral blood. Receptors were obtained from an adult man with Graves' ophthalmopathy. CDR3s leave out the opening cysteine and the closing phenylalanine or tryptophan.

J	V	length	CDR3
TRBJ2-5	TRBV15	15	ATSSSPGTSGGETQY
NA	TRBV12-3/TRBV12-4	16	ASSLRGTGGALYNEQF
TRBJ2-7	TRBV7-9	13	ASSSTQGRSYEQY
TRBJ1-2	TRBV14	14	ASSQGSRGQGNGYT
TRBJ1-6	TRBV12-3/TRBV12-4	15	ASKPDSAGAPNSPLH
TRBJ2-5	TRBV4-3	14	ASSQDLLARGETQY
TRBJ1-2	TRBV12-3/TRBV12-4	12	ASSRTALNYGYT
TRBJ2-1	TRBV7-8	9	ASRQGDEQF
TRBJ2-7	TRBV10-3	12	ATEAGTGDYEQY
TRBJ1-5	TRBV10-3	11	AIKGVGNQPQH
TRBJ2-7	TRBV10-3	12	AISEVTGAYEQY
TRBJ2-7	TRBV7-3	14	ASSLYPSGQGYEQY
TRBJ2-5	TRBV5-5	15	ASSLGLAGGPGETQY
TRBJ1-5	TRBV6-5	12	ASSYSIRNQPQH
TRBJ2-7	TRBV19	11	ARRGGQGHEQY
TRBJ1-5	TRBV10-3	11	AIRLQGKGPQH
TRBJ1-2	TRBV7-9	12	ASSYRQGAGGYT
TRBJ1-6	TRBV5-1	15	ASSPGRADSYNSPLH
TRBJ2-7	TRBV7-2	13	ASSINSGTSDKQY
TRBJ1-1	TRBV27	11	ASSWGGNTEAF
TRBJ1-5	TRBV4-2	14	ASSQDRGTGNQPQH
TRBJ2-5	TRBV7-8	15	ASTTKDAWGPKETHY
TRBJ2-7	TRBV11-2	15	ASSLSPYGGSSYEQY
TRBJ1-2	TRBV27	12	ASRTQGASNGYT
TRBJ2-2	TRBV7-9	11	ASSFGGSGELF
TRBJ2-7	TRBV10-2	11	AWSGGLRYEQY
TRBJ2-7	TRBV4-3	14	ASSQDGQGGSYEQY
TRBJ2-3	TRBV7-9	12	ASSSGLATDTQY
TRBJ2-2	TRBV9	9	ASSPSPGRS
TRBJ2-3	TRBV29-1	12	SVFRSGLTDTQY
TRBJ2-5	TRBV12-3/TRBV12-4	10	ASSSQNQPQY